These T cell receptor beta chains were read from a single sample in a study of blood T cells in healthy people across ages. TCRdb analysed the 5' RACE reads with MiXCR anew, one entry per CDR3 protein. The sample yields about 800,000 distinct CDR3 sequences, around half seen once. Sequencing input: blood. The receptors were sampled from a man older than 75 in good health. Each CDR3 is given with its conserved first and last residue. D genes are given only for firm matches.

V gene	J gene	D gene	CDR3 protein
TRBV28	TRBJ1-1	-	CASRPGGKTEAFF
TRBV5-5	TRBJ2-4	-	CASSFGTQNIQYF
TRBV28	TRBJ1-5	-	CASRQGRRNQPQHF
TRBV9	TRBJ2-1	-	CASSVLAEEALNEQFF
TRBV7-9	TRBJ2-7	-	CASSLEGGSYEQYF
TRBV13	TRBJ2-1	TRBD2	CASSLDSVTSVDNEQFF
TRBV3-1	TRBJ2-1	TRBD2	CASSQDASSGRYNEQFF
TRBV5-1	TRBJ1-1	-	CASSLRGDNTEAFF
TRBV3-1	TRBJ1-5	TRBD1	CASSQDGGRTGWQPQHF
TRBV6-4	TRBJ1-5	-	CASSEGSNQPQHF
TRBV11-2	TRBJ2-7	TRBD1	CASSDRGRGPPYEQYF
TRBV13	-	-	CASSRTPTQETQYF
TRBV5-7	TRBJ2-2	TRBD1	CASSLTGGKNTGELFF
TRBV11-2	TRBJ2-1	TRBD2	CASSSTSGRGNEQFF
TRBV12-3/TRBV12-4	TRBJ1-3	-	CASSLAGSSGNTIYF
TRBV5-1	TRBJ2-7	-	CASSAVSPSEQYF
TRBV28	TRBJ2-1	-	CASSATREGYNEQFF
TRBV12-3/TRBV12-4	TRBJ2-1	TRBD2	CASSLAYGEGMGNEQFF
TRBV3-1	TRBJ1-5	-	CASSQGPGPQHF
TRBV29-1	TRBJ1-2	-	CSVESTAYGYTF